The clone carrying this TCR beta chain was seen a handful of times. The data belong to a study of cytomegalovirus exposure and HLA in healthy donors. This CDR3 contains 16 residues. The germline V and J ends were trimmed by 6 bases and 1 base, with 14 bases remaining between them. Germline CDR1 and CDR2: SGHDT and YYEEEE. PCR involved 60 Vbeta and 13 Jbeta primers. Assay used: immunoSEQ multiplex PCR; TCRdb lists only in-frame clones, some missing. The sample yields fewer than 200,000 clones, more than 65% seen once. V is TRBV5-6 and J is TRBJ1-6; no reliable D call. This receptor was taken from a woman in her 50s in good health and CMV-seronegative. The sequencing input was PBMCs. The DNA of the CDR3 is TGTGCCAGCACCCCTAAGGGAGGATCCTATAATTCACCCCTCCACTTT. It translates to CASTPKGGSYNSPLHF.